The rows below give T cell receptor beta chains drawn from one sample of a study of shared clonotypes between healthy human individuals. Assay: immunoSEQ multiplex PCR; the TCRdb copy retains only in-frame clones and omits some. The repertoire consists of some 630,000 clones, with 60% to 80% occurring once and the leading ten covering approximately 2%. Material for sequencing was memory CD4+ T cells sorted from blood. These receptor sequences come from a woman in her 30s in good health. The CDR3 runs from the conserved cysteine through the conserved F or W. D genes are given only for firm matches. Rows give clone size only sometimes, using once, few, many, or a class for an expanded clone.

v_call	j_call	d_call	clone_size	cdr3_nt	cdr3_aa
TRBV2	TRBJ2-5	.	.	TGTGCCACCCTCGAGCAAGCAGGGACAGAGACCCAGTACTTC	CATLEQAGTETQYF
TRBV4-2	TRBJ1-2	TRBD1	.	TGTGCCAGCAGCCAAGATTGGGACAGACGGAACTATGGCTACACCTTC	CASSQDWDRRNYGYTF
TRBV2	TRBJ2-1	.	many	TGTGCCAGCAGTTCCCCGGGGCGTGAGCAGTTCTTC	CASSSPGREQFF
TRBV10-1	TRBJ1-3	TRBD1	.	TGCGCCAGCGCAAGCAACAGGGGGCCTGGAAACACCATATATTTT	CASASNRGPGNTIYF
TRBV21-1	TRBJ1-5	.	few	TGTGCCAGCAGCAAAGTATACGTAAATCAGCCCCAGCATTTT	CASSKVYVNQPQHF
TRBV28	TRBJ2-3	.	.	TGTGCCAGCAACCTTGCGACAGGGAGGGGTACAGATACGCAGTATTTT	CASNLATGRGTDTQYF
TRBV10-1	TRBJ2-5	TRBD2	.	TGCGCCAGCAGTGAAGTTTCGAGCGGGACTCAAGAGACCCAGTACTTC	CASSEVSSGTQETQYF
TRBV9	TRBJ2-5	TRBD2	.	TGTGCCAGCAACCTGGGACTAGCGGTCCAAGAGACCCAGTACTTC	CASNLGLAVQETQYF
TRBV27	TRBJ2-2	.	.	TGTGCCAGCAGATGGAGAACGAACACCGGGGAGCTGTTTTTT	CASRWRTNTGELFF
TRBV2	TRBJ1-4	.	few	TGTGCCAGCAACGGGGTAGGCGAAAAACTGTTTTTT	CASNGVGEKLFF
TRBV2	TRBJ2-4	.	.	TGTGCCAGCAGTGACCTCCTGGGGATAGCCAAAAACATTCAGTACTTC	CASSDLLGIAKNIQYF
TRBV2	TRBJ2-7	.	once	TGTGCCAGCAGGAGGACAGAAACCTCCTACGAGCAGTACTTC	CASRRTETSYEQYF
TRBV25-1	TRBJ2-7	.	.	TGTGCCAGCAGTGAATATGCGGGCTGGCAGTACTTC	CASSEYAGWQYF
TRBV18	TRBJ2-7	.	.	TGTGCCAGCTCACCTGGTCAGACCTACGAGCAGTACTTC	CASSPGQTYEQYF
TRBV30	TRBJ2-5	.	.	TGTGCCTGGACAAATCGGGAGACCCAGTACTTC	CAWTNRETQYF
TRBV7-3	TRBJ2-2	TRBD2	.	TGTGCCAGCAGCTTAGGACTAGCGGGGTCGGCCGGGGAGCTGTTTTTT	CASSLGLAGSAGELFF